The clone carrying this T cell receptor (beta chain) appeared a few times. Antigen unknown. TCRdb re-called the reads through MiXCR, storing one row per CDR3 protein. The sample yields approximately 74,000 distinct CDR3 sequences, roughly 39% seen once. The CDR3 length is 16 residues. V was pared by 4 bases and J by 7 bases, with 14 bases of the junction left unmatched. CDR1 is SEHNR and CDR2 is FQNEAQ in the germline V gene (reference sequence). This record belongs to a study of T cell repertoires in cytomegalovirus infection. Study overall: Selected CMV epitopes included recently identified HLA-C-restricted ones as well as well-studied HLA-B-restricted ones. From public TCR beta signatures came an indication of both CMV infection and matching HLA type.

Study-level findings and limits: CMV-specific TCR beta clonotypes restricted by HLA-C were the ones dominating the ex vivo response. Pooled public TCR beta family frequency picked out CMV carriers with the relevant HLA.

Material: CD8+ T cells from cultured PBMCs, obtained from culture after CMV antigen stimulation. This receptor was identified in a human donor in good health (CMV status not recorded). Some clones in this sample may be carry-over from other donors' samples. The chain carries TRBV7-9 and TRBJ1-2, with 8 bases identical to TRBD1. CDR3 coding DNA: TGTGCCAGCAGCTCTAGAGAACCCACAGGGGGAGGTGGCTACACCTTC. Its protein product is CASSSREPTGGGGYTF.